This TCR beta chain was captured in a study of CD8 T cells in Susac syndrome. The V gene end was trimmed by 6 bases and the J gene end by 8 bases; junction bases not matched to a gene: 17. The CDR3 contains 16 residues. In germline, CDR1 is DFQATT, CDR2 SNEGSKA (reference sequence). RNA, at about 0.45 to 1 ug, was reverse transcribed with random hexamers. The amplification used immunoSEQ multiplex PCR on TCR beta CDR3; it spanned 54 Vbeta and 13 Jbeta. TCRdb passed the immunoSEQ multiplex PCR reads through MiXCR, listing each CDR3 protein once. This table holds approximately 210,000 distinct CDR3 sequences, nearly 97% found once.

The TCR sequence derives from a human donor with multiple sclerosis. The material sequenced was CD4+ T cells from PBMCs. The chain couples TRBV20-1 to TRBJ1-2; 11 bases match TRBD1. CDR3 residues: CSASGQGVPSLFGYTF. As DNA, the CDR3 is TGCAGTGCCTCGGGACAGGGGGTCCCCTCTCTTTTCGGCTACACCTTC.